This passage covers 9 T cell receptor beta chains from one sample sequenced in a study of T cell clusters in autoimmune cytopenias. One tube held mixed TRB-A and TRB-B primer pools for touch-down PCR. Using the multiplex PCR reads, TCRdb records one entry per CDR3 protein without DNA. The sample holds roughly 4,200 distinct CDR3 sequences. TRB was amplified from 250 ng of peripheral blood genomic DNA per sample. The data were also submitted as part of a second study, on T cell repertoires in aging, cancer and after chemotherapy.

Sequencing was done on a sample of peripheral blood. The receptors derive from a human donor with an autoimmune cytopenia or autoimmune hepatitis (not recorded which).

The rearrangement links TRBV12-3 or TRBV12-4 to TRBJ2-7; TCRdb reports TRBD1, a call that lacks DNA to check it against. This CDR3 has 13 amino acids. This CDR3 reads CASRQDRGGEQYF.

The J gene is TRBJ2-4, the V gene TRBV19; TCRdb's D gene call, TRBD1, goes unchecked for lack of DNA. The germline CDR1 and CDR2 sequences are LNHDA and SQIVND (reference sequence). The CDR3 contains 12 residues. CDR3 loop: CASSSWGAQQYF.

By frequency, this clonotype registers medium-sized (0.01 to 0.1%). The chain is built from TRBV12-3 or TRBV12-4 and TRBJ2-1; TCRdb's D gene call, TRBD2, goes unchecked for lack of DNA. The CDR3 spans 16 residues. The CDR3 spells CASSPRTSGPYNEQFF.

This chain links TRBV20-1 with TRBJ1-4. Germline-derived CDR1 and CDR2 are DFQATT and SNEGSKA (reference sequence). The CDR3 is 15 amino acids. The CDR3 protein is CSARDEGSGRKELFF.

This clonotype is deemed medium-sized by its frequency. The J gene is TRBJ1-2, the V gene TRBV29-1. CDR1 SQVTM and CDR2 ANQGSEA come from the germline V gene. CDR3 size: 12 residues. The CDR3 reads CSVTQANYGYTF.

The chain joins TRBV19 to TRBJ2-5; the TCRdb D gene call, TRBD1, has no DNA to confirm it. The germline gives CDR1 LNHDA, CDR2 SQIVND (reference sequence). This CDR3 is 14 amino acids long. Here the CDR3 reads CASSTYRGLETQYF.

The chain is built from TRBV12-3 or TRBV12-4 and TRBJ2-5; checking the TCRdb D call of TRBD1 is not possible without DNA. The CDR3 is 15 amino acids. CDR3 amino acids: CASSSGGTPQETQYF.

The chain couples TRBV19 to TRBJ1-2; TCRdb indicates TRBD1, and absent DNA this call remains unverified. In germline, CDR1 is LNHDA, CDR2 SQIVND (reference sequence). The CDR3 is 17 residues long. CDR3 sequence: CASSGVQERTGSYGYTF.

The CDR3 loop reads CASSWGGRVETQYF. This sequence joins TRBV11-2 and TRBJ2-5; TCRdb names TRBD2, which stays unverified in the absence of DNA. The CDR3 covers 14 residues. Germline V lookup: CDR1 SGHAT, CDR2 FQNNGV.